These 5 T cell receptor beta chains were sequenced from one sample in a study of identical twins. TCRdb fed the 5' RACE reads into MiXCR, producing one record per CDR3 protein. The repertoire holds approximately 700,000 distinct CDR3 sequences, with roughly 6% as singletons. The specimen sequenced was naive T cells sorted from blood. The receptors originated from a man aged 18 to 35 in good health.

This clonotype was observed a few times. This sequence joins TRBV20-1 and TRBJ2-2; possible D gene TRBD2, 7 bases. V was clipped by 0 bases and J by 5 bases, with 16 bases between them. CDR1 and CDR2 from the germline V gene are DFQATT and SNEGSKA (reference sequence). The CDR3 runs 16 residues. The CDR3 protein is CSARDLRGGITGELFF. The CDR3 nucleotides are TGCAGTGCTAGAGATCTCCGCGGGGGCATTACCGGGGAGCTGTTTTTT.

About this clonotype itself: Likely a read error: the CDR3 ends without its conserved phenylalanine or tryptophan. The limits of the CDR3 on the DNA are not certain, so only TCRdb's listed CDR3 is given. The J gene is TRBJ2-4, the V gene TRBV28; TRBD2 was called by the table and not checked on the DNA. The length of the CDR3 is 16 amino acids, counting both ends. CDR1 and CDR2 (germline): MDHEN, SYDVKM. The CDR3 loop reads CASIQRGLQGGNKQSH.

At least ten counts were recorded for this clonotype. The gene calls are TRBV10-2 and TRBJ1-2; D is uncertain. The germline V and J ends were trimmed by 3 bases and 7 bases, with 9 bases remaining between them. CDR3 length equals 12 residues. CDR1 is WSHSY, CDR2 SAAADI, per germline. CDR3: CASSDDRVGYTF. Written as DNA, the CDR3 is TGCGCCAGCAGTGACGATCGAGTTGGCTACACCTTC.

This clonotype was counted between two and nine times. The chain combines TRBV20-1 with TRBJ2-7; D remains ambiguous. The ends were cut back, 2 bases at V and 2 bases at J, with 10 bases in the middle. The CDR3 is 13 residues long. The germline gives CDR1 DFQATT, CDR2 SNEGSKA (reference sequence). The CDR3 spells CSARTALPYEQYF. The CDR3 DNA reads as TGCAGTGCTAGAACGGCCCTTCCCTACGAGCAGTACTTC.

This clonotype was seen many times. The chain uses TRBV6-4 and TRBJ2-3, with 10 nucleotides matching TRBD1. Germline CDR1 reads MRHNA; CDR2 reads SNTAGT. This CDR3 has 14 residues. Germline trimming cut 3 bases from V and 4 bases from J; bases unmatched to any gene: 1. CDR3 nucleotide sequence: TGTGCCAGCAGTGAGGGACAGGGGCCAGATACGCAGTATTTT. Protein: CASSEGQGPDTQYF.